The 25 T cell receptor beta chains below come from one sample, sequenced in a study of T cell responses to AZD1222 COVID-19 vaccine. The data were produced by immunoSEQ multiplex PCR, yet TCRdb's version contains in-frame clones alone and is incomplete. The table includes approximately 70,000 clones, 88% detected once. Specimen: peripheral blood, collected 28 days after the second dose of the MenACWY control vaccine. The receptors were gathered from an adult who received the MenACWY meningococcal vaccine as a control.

In DNA, the CDR3 is TGTGCCAGCTTCTCCCACCCAACAAGCGGCACTGAAGCTTTCTTT. Amino acids: CASFSHPTSGTEAFF. This sequence joins TRBV5-5 and TRBJ1-1; D gene uncertain. Germline CDR1 and CDR2: SGHKS and YYEKEE (reference sequence). CDR3 length: 15 amino acids. Trimming took off 7 bases at V and 4 bases at J, with 20 bases between the two ends.

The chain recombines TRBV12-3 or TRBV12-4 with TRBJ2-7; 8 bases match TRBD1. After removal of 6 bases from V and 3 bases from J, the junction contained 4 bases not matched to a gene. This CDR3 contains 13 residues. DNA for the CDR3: TGTGCCAGCAGCCATGGACAGGGCTACGAGCAGTACTTC. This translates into CASSHGQGYEQYF.

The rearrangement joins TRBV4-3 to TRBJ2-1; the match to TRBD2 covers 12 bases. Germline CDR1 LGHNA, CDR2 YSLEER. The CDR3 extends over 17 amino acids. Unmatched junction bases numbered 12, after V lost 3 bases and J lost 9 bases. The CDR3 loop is CASSHPSLAGGRIEQFF. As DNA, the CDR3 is TGCGCCAGCAGCCACCCCTCGCTAGCGGGGGGGCGGATTGAGCAGTTCTTC.

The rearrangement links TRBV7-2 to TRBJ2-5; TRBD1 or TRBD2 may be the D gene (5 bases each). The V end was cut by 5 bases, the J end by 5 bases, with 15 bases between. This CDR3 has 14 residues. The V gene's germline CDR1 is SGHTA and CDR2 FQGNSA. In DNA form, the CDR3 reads TGTGCCAGCAGCCAAGGAAGGTGGGGGGAGACCCAGTACTTC. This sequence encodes CASSQGRWGETQYF.

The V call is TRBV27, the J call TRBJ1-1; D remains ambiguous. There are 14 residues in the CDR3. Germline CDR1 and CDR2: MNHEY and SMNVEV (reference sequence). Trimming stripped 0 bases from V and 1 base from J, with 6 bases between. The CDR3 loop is CASSLSWQNTEAFF. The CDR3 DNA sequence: TGTGCCAGCAGTTTATCGTGGCAGAACACTGAAGCTTTCTTT.

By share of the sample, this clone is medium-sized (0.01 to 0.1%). CDR3 region: CASSLPGASTDTQYF. Here the CDR3 DNA reads TGTGCCAGCAGTTTACCGGGGGCGTCCACAGATACGCAGTATTTT. The genes are TRBV27 and TRBJ2-3; either TRBD1 or TRBD2 may fit D (6 bases each). Trimming stripped 2 bases from V and 2 bases from J, with 11 bases between. The CDR3 covers 15 residues. Germline values: CDR1 MNHEY, CDR2 SMNVEV (reference sequence).

The CDR3 DNA reads as TGTGCCAGCAGTTTCGACAGGGGGCGGACGTACGGGGCCAACGTCCTGACTTTC. It translates to CASSFDRGRTYGANVLTF. The chain links TRBV28 to TRBJ2-6; 10 bases are shared with TRBD1. The CDR3 is 18 amino acids. Trimming at V came to 3 bases and at J to 4 bases, leaving 9 bases not matched to a gene. Germline V gene data show CDR1 as MDHEN and CDR2 as SYDVKM.

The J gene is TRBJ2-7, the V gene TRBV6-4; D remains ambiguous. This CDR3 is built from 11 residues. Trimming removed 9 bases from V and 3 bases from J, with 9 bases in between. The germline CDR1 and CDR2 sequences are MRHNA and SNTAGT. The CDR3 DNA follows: TGTGCCAGGCGGAGAGACTACGAGCAGTACTTC. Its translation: CARRRDYEQYF.

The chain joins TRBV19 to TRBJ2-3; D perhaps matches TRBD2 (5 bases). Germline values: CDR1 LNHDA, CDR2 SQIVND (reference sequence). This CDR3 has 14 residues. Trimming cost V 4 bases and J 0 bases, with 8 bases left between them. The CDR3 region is CASSTEGSTDTQYF. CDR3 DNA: TGTGCCAGTAGTACCGAGGGAAGCACAGATACGCAGTATTTT. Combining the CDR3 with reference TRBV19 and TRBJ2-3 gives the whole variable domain DGGITQSPKYLFRKEGQNVTLSCEQNLNHDAMYWYRQDPGQGLRLIYYSQIVNDFQKGDIAEGYSVSREKKESFPLTVTSAQKNPTAFYLCASSTEGSTDTQYFGPGTRLTVL.

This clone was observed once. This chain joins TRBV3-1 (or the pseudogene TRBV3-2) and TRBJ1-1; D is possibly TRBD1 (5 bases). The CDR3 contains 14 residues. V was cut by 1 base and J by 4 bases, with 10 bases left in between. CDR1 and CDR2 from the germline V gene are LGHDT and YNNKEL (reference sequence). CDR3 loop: CASSQGLGRTEAFF. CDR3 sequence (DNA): TGTGCCAGCAGCCAAGGTCTGGGGCGCACTGAAGCTTTCTTT.

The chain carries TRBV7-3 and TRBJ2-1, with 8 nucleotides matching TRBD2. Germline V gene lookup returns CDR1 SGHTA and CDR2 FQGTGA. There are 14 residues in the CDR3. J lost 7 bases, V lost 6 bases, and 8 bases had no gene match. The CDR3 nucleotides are TGTGCCAGCAGTTACGGACTAGCTCGTAATGAGCAGTTCTTC. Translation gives CASSYGLARNEQFF.

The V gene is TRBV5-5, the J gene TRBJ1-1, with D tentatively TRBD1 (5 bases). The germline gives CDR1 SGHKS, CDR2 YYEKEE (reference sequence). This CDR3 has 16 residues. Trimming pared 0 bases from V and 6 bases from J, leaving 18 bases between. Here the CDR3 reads CASSLDSDRLGSEAFF. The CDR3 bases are TGTGCCAGCAGCTTGGACAGCGACAGACTGGGTTCTGAAGCTTTCTTT.

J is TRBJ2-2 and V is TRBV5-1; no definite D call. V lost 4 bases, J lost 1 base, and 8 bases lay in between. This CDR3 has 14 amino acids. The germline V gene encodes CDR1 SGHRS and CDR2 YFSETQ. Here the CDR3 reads CASSPRQNTGELFF. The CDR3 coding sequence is TGCGCCAGCAGCCCGCGTCAGAACACCGGGGAGCTGTTTTTT.

The CDR3 bases are TGTGCCAGTAGTCGGACCTATCCCTACGAGCAGTACTTC. This codes for CASSRTYPYEQYF. The gene calls are TRBV19 and TRBJ2-7; D is undetermined. From germline, CDR1 is LNHDA and CDR2 SQIVND (reference sequence). The CDR3 loop spans 13 amino acids. Trimming pared 5 bases from V and 2 bases from J, leaving 10 bases between.

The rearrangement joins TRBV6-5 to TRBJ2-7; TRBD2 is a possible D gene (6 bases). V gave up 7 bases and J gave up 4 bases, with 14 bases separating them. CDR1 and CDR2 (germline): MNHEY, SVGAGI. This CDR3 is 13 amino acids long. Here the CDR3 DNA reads TGTGCCAGCAACCAACACGGAGGGTACGAGCAGTACTTC. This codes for CASNQHGGYEQYF.

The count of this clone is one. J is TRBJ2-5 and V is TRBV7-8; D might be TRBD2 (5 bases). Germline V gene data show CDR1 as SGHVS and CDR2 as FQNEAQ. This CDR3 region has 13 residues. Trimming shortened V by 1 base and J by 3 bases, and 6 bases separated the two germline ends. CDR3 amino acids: CASSLEEEETQYF. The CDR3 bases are TGTGCCAGCAGCTTAGAGGAGGAAGAGACCCAGTACTTC.

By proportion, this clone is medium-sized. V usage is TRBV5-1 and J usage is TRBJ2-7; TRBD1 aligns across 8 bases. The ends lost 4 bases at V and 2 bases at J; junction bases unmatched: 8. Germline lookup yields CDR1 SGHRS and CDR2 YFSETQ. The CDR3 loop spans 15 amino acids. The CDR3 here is CASSLTGEWTYEQYF. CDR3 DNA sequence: TGCGCCAGCAGCCTGACAGGGGAATGGACCTACGAGCAGTACTTC. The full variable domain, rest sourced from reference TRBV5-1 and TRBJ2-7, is KAGVTQTPRYLIKTRGQQVTLSCSPISGHRSVSWYQQTPGQGLQFLFEYFSETQRNKGNFPGRFSGRQFSNSRSEMNVSTLELGDSALYLCASSLTGEWTYEQYFGPGTRLTVT.

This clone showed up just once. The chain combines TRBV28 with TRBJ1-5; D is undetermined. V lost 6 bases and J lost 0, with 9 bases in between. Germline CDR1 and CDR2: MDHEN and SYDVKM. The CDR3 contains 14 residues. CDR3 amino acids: CASSPTYSNQPQHF. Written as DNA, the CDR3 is TGTGCCAGCAGCCCAACCTATAGCAATCAGCCCCAGCATTTT.

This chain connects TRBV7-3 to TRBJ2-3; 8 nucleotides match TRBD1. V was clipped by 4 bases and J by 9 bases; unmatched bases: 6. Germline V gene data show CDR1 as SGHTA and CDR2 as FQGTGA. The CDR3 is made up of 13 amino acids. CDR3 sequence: CASSSYDRGTQYF. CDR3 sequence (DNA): TGTGCCAGCAGCTCCTACGACAGGGGAACGCAGTATTTT.

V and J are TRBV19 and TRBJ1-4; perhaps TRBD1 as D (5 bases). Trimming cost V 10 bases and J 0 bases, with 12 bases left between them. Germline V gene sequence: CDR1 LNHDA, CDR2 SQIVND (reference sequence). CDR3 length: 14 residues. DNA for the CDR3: TGTGCCACGCGGGGCGTTTCAACTAATGAAAAACTGTTTTTT. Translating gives CATRGVSTNEKLFF.

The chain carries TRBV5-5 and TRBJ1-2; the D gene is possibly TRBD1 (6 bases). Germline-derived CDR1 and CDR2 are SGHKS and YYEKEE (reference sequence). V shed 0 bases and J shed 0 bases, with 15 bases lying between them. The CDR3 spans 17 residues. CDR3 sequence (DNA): TGTGCCAGCAGCTTGGATGGAGGGGGAGTAACTAACTATGGCTACACCTTC. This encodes CASSLDGGGVTNYGYTF.

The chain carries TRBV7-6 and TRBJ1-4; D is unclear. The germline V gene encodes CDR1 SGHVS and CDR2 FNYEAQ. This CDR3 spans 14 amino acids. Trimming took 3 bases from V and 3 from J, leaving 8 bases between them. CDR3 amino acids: CASSFSASNEKLFF. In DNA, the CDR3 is TGTGCCAGCAGCTTCAGCGCATCTAATGAAAAACTGTTTTTT.

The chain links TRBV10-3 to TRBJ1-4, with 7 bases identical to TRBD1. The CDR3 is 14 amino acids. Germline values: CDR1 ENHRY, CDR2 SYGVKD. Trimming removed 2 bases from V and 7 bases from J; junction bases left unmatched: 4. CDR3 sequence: CAISERGRSEKLFF. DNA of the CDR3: TGTGCCATCAGTGAGAGGGGGCGGAGTGAAAAACTGTTTTTT.

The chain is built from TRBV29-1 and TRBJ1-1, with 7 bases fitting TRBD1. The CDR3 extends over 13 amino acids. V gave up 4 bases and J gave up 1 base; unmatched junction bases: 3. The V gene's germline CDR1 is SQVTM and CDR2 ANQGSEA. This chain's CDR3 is CSVAGTENTEAFF. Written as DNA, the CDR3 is TGCAGCGTTGCCGGGACAGAGAACACTGAAGCTTTCTTT.

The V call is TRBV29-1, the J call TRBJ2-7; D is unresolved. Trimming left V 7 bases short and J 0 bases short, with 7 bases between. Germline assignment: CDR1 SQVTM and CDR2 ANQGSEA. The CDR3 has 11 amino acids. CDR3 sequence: CSGGSSYEQYF. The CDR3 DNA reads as TGCAGCGGTGGCAGCTCCTACGAGCAGTACTTC.